This T cell receptor beta chain was observed in a study of shared clonotypes between healthy human individuals. The assay was immunoSEQ multiplex PCR, and TCRdb's table has in-frame clones only and misses some. The sample includes millions of clones, more than 85% seen only once; the top ten take under 0.45%. This CDR3 region has 15 residues. V lost 5 bases, J lost 3 bases, and 17 bases lay in between. Looked up from germline, CDR1 is MNHEY and CDR2 is SMNVEV (reference sequence). The specimen was naive CD4+ T cells from PBMCs. Subset described: CD45RA+ positively selected. The receptor comes from a man younger than 30 in good health. Some clones in this sample may be carry-over from other donors' samples. This rearrangement joins TRBV27 to TRBJ2-7; a weak D match, TRBD1 (5 bases). CDR3 in DNA: TGTGCCAGCAGTCCATATCAGGGCCCCTACTACGAGCAGTACTTC. Translating it yields CASSPYQGPYYEQYF.